Below are 10 T cell receptor beta chains sequenced from a single sample in a study of T cells in localized non-small cell lung cancer. Assay: immunoSEQ multiplex PCR; the TCRdb copy retains only in-frame clones and omits some. The sample comprises 3,000 or so clones, approximately 25% of which are singletons, and 15% rests with the top ten. The sample in question was lung tumor tissue, obtained before any cancer treatment. These receptors all stem from a man aged 40 to 70 with stage III lung adenocarcinoma.

This clone was seen a few times. The chain has TRBV6-8 and TRBJ1-6; the D gene is possibly TRBD1 (6 bases). The CDR3 is 14 residues long. V was shortened by 6 bases and J by 4 bases, with 10 bases between the two germline ends. CDR1 and CDR2 (germline): MNHGY, SAAAGT. The CDR3 protein is CASRQQGYNSPLHF. The DNA for the CDR3 is TGTGCCAGCAGACAACAGGGTTATAATTCACCCCTCCACTTT.

The chain combines TRBV25-1 with TRBJ2-5, with 7 bases lining up with TRBD2. With 3 bases clipped from V and 1 base from J, the junction kept 11 bases outside the gene matches. There are 17 residues in the CDR3. Germline V gives CDR1 MGHDK, CDR2 SYGVNS. The CDR3: CASSDPQRGTVQETQYF. The CDR3, as DNA: TGTGCCAGCAGTGACCCGCAGCGGGGTACTGTCCAAGAGACCCAGTACTTC.

This clone has more than one count but fewer than ten. The rearrangement links TRBV11-3 to TRBJ1-5, with D uncertain. The CDR3 has 14 residues. Trimming took 5 bases from V and 0 from J, leaving 8 bases between them. Germline V gene sequence: CDR1 SGHNT, CDR2 YENEEA. The CDR3 is CASSVDVSNQPQHF. The CDR3 bases are TGTGCCAGCAGCGTGGATGTTAGCAATCAGCCCCAGCATTTT.

CDR3 bases: TGTGCCAGCTCCGAGGGAGTCAATCAGCCCCAGCATTTT. Encoded protein: CASSEGVNQPQHF. V and J are TRBV18 and TRBJ1-5; the D is unclear. The CDR3 runs 13 residues. The V end was cut by 6 bases, the J end by 3 bases, with 9 bases between. Germline-derived CDR1 and CDR2 are KGHSH and LQKENI.

This clone was seen a few times. V and J are TRBV11-3 and TRBJ1-2; 7 bases line up with TRBD1. Germline V lookup: CDR1 SGHNT, CDR2 YENEEA. This CDR3 comprises 15 residues. V dropped 5 bases and J dropped 4; count of bases not matched to a gene: 10. The CDR3 loop reads CASSGRTQGTYGYTF. The CDR3 DNA sequence: TGTGCCAGCAGCGGTAGGACACAGGGGACCTATGGCTACACCTTC.

This clone was counted only a few times. V gene TRBV5-1 combines with J gene TRBJ2-1; 7 bases match TRBD1. The CDR3 spans 15 residues. CDR1 is SGHRS and CDR2 is YFSETQ in the germline V gene. V dropped 4 bases and J dropped 10; count of bases not matched to a gene: 14. CDR3 sequence (DNA): TGCGCCAGCAGCCAAGACGGGACAGTCAATCGCGAGCAGTTCTTC. Translation: CASSQDGTVNREQFF.

The chain couples TRBV11-3 to TRBJ1-2; 9 nucleotides agree with TRBD1. This CDR3 is built from 15 residues. Germline V lookup: CDR1 SGHNT, CDR2 YENEEA. Trimming took 6 bases from V and 4 from J; bases not matched to a gene: 9. The CDR3 DNA sequence: TGTGCCAGCAGATACCGGGACAGGGAACCCTATGGCTACACCTTC. Translation: CASRYRDREPYGYTF.

The rearrangement links TRBV11-3 to TRBJ2-6; possibly TRBD1 for D (6 bases). The V gene lost 3 bases and the J gene lost 2 bases, with 14 bases spanning the gap. Per germline, CDR1 SGHNT and CDR2 YENEEA. The CDR3 is made up of 17 amino acids. CDR3 coding DNA: TGTGCCAGCAGCTTTACAGGGATTATGGCTGGGGCCAACGTCCTGACTTTC. Translating gives CASSFTGIMAGANVLTF.

This clone was detected a few times. V is TRBV6-8 and J is TRBJ2-3, with 9 positions matching TRBD1. Looked up from germline, CDR1 is MNHGY and CDR2 is SAAAGT. This CDR3 spans 14 amino acids. Trimming removed 5 bases from V and 0 bases from J; junction bases left unmatched: 0. The CDR3 reads CASSGQGSTDTQYF. CDR3 in DNA: TGTGCCAGCAGTGGACAGGGGAGCACAGATACGCAGTATTTT.

This rearrangement joins TRBV7-2 to TRBJ1-6, with D perhaps matching TRBD1 (6 bases). Germline CDR1 and CDR2: SGHTA and FQGNSA. The germline V and J ends were trimmed by 5 bases and 6 bases, with 8 bases remaining between them. CDR3 length equals 13 residues. The chain's CDR3 is CASSPDSNSPLHF. The DNA of the CDR3 is TGTGCCAGCAGCCCGGACAGTAATTCACCCCTCCACTTT. Together with reference TRBV7-2 and TRBJ1-6, the CDR3 gives the full variable domain: GAGVSQSPSNKVTEKGKDVELRCDPISGHTALYWYRQSLGQGLEFLIYFQGNSAPDKSGLPSDRFSAERTGGSVSTLTIQRTQQEDSAVYLCASSPDSNSPLHFGNGTRLTVT.